This T cell receptor beta chain was recovered during a study of blood T cell repertoires in COVID-19. Study overall: T cells, B-cell-depleted T cells, or PBMCs supplied cDNA or gDNA.

Everyone who took part was 18 to 89 years old, and they came from 24 US areas. Grouping used clinical history reported by participants in a survey and questionnaire. It was within 2 weeks before study entry that exposed participants met a COVID-19 case. The V end was cut by 0 bases, the J end by 5 bases, with 8 bases between. The CDR3 totals 14 residues. From germline, CDR1 is SGHRS and CDR2 YFSETQ. Assay: immunoSEQ multiplex PCR; the TCRdb copy retains only in-frame clones and omits some. Of 150,000 or so clones listed, about nine tenths are singletons. The rearrangement uses TRBV5-1 and TRBJ2-2; D possibly corresponds to TRBD1 (6 bases). This clonotype was sampled from a woman between 35 and 50 years old who had been exposed to COVID-19. Sequencing was carried out using PBMCs or T cells enriched from blood (not recorded which). The CDR3 coding sequence is TGCGCCAGCAGCTTGGACGACAGGACCGGGGAGCTGTTTTTT. Translating it yields CASSLDDRTGELFF.